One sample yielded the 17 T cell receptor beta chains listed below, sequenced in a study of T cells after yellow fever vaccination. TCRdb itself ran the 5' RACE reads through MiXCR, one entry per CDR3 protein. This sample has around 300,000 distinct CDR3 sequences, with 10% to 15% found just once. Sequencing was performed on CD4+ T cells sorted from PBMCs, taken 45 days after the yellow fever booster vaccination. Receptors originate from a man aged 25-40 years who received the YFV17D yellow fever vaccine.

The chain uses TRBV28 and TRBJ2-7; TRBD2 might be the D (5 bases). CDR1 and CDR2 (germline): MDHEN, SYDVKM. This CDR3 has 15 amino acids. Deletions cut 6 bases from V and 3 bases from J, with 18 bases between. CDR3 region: CASRPRLAPFYEQYF. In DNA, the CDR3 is TGTGCCAGCAGGCCTCGGCTAGCCCCCTTCTACGAGCAGTACTTC.

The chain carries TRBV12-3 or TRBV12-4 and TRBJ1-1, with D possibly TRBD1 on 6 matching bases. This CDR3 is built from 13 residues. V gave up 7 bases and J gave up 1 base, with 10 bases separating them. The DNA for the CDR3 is TGTGCCAGCACCCTACAGGGGAACACTGAAGCTTTCTTT. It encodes CASTLQGNTEAFF.

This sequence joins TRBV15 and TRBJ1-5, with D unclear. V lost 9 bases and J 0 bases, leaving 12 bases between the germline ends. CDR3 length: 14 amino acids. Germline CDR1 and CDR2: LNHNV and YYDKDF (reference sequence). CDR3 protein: CATGKRDSNQPQHF. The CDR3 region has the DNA TGTGCCACAGGGAAGAGGGATAGCAATCAGCCCCAGCATTTT.

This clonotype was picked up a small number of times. As DNA, the CDR3 is TGCAGTGCTAGAGCCCCCCTGGGACTAGCGGGAGCCTACGAGCAGTACTTC. Translation: CSARAPLGLAGAYEQYF. V gene TRBV20-1 combines with J gene TRBJ2-7; 14 bases agree with TRBD2. There are 17 residues in the CDR3. Germline V gene sequence: CDR1 DFQATT, CDR2 SNEGSKA (reference sequence). J gave up 2 bases and V 1 base, and 7 bases lay outside the gene matches.

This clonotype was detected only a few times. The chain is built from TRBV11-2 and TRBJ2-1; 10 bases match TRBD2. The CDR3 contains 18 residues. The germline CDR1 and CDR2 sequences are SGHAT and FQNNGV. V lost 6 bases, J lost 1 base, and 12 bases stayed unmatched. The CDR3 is CASSFDSLAGASYNEQFF. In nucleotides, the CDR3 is TGTGCCAGCAGTTTTGATAGTCTAGCGGGAGCTTCCTACAATGAGCAGTTCTTC.

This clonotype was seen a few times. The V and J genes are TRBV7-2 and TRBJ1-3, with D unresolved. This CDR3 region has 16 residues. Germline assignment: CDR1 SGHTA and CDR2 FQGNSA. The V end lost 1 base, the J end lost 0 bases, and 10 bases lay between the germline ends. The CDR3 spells CASSLGPGPSGNTIYF. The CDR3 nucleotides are TGTGCCAGCAGCTTAGGACCTGGTCCCTCTGGAAACACCATATATTTT.

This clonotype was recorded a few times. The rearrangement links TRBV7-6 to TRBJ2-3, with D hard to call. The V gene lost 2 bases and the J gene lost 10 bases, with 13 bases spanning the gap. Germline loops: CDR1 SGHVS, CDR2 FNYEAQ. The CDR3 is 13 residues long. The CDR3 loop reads CASSLPPDGAQYF. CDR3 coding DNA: TGTGCCAGCAGCTTACCCCCTGATGGGGCGCAGTATTTT.

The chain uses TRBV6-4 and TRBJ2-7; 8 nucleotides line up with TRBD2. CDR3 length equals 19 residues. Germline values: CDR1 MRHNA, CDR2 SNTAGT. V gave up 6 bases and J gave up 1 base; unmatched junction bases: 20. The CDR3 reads CASSLRRGGPKAGSYEQYF. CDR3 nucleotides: TGTGCCAGCAGCCTACGCCGGGGGGGGCCAAAAGCGGGGTCCTACGAGCAGTACTTC.

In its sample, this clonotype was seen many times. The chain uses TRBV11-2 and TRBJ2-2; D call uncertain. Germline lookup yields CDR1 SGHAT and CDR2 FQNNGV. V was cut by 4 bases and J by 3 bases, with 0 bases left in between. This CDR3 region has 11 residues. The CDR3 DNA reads TGTGCCAGCAGCTACACCGGGGAGCTGTTTTTT. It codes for CASSYTGELFF.

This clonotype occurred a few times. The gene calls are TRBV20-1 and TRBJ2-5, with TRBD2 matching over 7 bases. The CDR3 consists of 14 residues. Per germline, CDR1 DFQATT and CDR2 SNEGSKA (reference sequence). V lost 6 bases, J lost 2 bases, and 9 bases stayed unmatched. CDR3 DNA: TGCAGTGCCCCGCGGGGGTTGGGGCAAGAGACCCAGTACTTC. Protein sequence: CSAPRGLGQETQYF.

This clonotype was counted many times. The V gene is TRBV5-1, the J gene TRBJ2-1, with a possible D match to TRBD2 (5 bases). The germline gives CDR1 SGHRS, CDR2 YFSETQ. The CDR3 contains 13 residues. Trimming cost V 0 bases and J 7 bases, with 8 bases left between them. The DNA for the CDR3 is TGCGCCAGCAGCTTGGGGACGGGGAATGAGCAGTTCTTC. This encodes CASSLGTGNEQFF.

The CDR3, as DNA: TGTGCCAGCAGCATAGGACAGGGGGGCTTCTCCTACGAGCAGTACTTC. Protein product: CASSIGQGGFSYEQYF. The genes are TRBV7-6 and TRBJ2-7; 10 bases agree with TRBD1. Losses at the gene ends were 5 bases for V and 0 bases for J; bases not matched to a gene: 7. The CDR3 totals 16 residues. Germline V gene sequence: CDR1 SGHVS, CDR2 FNYEAQ. Based on the CDR3 plus reference TRBV7-6 and TRBJ2-7, the full variable domain is GAGVSQSPRYKVTKRGQDVALRCDPISGHVSLYWYRQALGQGPEFLTYFNYEAQQDKSGLPNDRFSAERPEGSISTLTIQRTEQRDSAMYRCASSIGQGGFSYEQYFGPGTRLTVT.

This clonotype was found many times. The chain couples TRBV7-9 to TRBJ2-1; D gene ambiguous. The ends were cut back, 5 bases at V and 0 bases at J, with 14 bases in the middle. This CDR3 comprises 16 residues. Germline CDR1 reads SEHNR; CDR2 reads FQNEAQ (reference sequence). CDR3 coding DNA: TGTGCCAGCAGCGTTCCGATCCACTCCTCCTACAATGAGCAGTTCTTC. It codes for CASSVPIHSSYNEQFF.

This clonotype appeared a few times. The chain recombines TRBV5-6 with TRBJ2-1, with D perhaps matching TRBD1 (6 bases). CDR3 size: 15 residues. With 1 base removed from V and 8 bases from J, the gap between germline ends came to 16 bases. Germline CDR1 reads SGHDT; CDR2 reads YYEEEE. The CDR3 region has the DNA TGTGCCAGCAGCTTGACAGGGCGCGCGGAGTATGAGCAGTTCTTC. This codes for CASSLTGRAEYEQFF.

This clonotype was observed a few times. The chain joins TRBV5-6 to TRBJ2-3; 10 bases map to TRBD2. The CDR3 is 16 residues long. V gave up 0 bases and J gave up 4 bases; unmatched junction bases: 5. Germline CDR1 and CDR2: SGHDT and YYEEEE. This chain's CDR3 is CASSLATSGRADTQYF. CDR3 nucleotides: TGTGCCAGCAGCTTGGCGACTAGCGGGCGGGCAGATACGCAGTATTTT.

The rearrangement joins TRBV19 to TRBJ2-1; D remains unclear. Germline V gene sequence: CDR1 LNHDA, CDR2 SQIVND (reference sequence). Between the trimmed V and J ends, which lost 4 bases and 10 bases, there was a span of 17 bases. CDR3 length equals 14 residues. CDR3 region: CASSNQAEATEQFF. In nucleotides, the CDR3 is TGTGCCAGTAGTAACCAGGCAGAGGCTACGGAGCAGTTCTTC.

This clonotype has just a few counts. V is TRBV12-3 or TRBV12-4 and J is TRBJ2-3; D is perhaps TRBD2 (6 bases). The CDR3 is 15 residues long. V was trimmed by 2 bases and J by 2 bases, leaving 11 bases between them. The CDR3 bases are TGTGCCAGCAGTTTATCGGGACTGATCACAGATACGCAGTATTTT. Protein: CASSLSGLITDTQYF.